This passage covers 20 T cell receptor beta chains from one sample sequenced in a study of blood T cell repertoires in COVID-19. TCRdb keeps only in-frame clones here, not all; method: immunoSEQ multiplex PCR. The data contain roughly 100,000 clones, roughly 90% of them singletons. The specimen was peripheral blood. The receptors shown here come from a woman aged 45-65 years with COVID-19, enrolled during active disease.

The rearrangement links TRBV19 to TRBJ1-4, with 8 bases that match TRBD1. Trimming removed 6 bases from V and 0 bases from J; junction bases left unmatched: 3. This CDR3 spans 15 amino acids. Looked up from germline, CDR1 is LNHDA and CDR2 is SQIVND (reference sequence). The CDR3: CASRKDRATNEKLFF. The CDR3 nucleotides are TGTGCCAGTAGAAAGGACAGGGCAACTAATGAAAAACTGTTTTTT.

The genes are TRBV20-1 and TRBJ2-1; D gene unclear. The V end was cut by 3 bases, the J end by 5 bases, with 5 bases between. The CDR3 is 11 amino acids. Germline CDR1 is DFQATT and CDR2 is SNEGSKA (reference sequence). The CDR3 nucleotides are TGCAGTGCTAGTCATGACAATGAGCAGTTCTTC. It codes for CSASHDNEQFF.

The chain uses TRBV7-9 and TRBJ1-3; D is unclear. Trimming cost V 5 bases and J 6 bases, with 8 bases left between them. This CDR3 contains 12 residues. Per the germline V gene, CDR1 is SEHNR and CDR2 is FQNEAQ (reference sequence). The chain's CDR3 is CASSRYLNTIYF. CDR3 DNA sequence: TGTGCCAGCAGCCGTTACTTAAACACCATATATTTT.

The chain has TRBV3-1 (or the pseudogene TRBV3-2) and TRBJ2-5, with 11 positions matching TRBD1. The junction had 5 bases not matched to a gene; V was cut back by 6 bases and J by 5 bases. The CDR3 consists of 14 residues. Germline assignment: CDR1 LGHDT and CDR2 YNNKEL (reference sequence). This CDR3 reads CASRGTGGVETQYF. The CDR3, as DNA: TGTGCCAGCAGAGGGACAGGGGGGGTTGAGACCCAGTACTTC.

The genes are TRBV5-1 and TRBJ2-5; D may be TRBD1 (5 bases). Germline V gene sequence: CDR1 SGHRS, CDR2 YFSETQ. The CDR3 contains 13 residues. V was shortened by 0 bases and J by 5 bases, with 8 bases between the two germline ends. CDR3 sequence reads: CASSLEGQETQYF. The CDR3 DNA reads TGCGCCAGCAGCTTGGAGGGGCAGGAGACCCAGTACTTC. Full variable domain (outside the CDR3, taken from reference TRBV5-1 and TRBJ2-5): KAGVTQTPRYLIKTRGQQVTLSCSPISGHRSVSWYQQTPGQGLQFLFEYFSETQRNKGNFPGRFSGRQFSNSRSEMNVSTLELGDSALYLCASSLEGQETQYFGPGTRLLVL.

This clone was counted a single time. This chain connects TRBV24-1 to TRBJ1-5; TRBD1 matches 11 bases. V trimming: 7 bases; J trimming: 4 bases; junction bases outside the gene matches: 2. CDR1 KGHDR and CDR2 SFDVKD come from the germline V gene. There are 14 residues in the CDR3. The CDR3 region is CATRGQGVNQPQHF. CDR3 nucleotides: TGTGCCACCAGGGGACAGGGGGTAAATCAGCCCCAGCATTTT.

The chain joins TRBV9 to TRBJ1-6; tentatively, D is TRBD1 (6 bases). Trimming cost V 0 bases and J 10 bases, with 14 bases left between them. Germline loops: CDR1 SGDLS, CDR2 YYNGEE. The CDR3 length is 15 residues. CDR3 in DNA: TGTGCCAGCAGCGTAGGTCACAGGGCAGGATCACCCCTCCACTTT. Translation: CASSVGHRAGSPLHF.

In its sample, this clone was seen a few times. The rearrangement links TRBV4-1 to TRBJ2-7, with 9 nucleotides matching TRBD1. V lost 2 bases and J lost 5; bases outside the gene matches: 7. The CDR3 covers 15 residues. CDR1 and CDR2 from the germline V gene are MGHRA and YSYEKL. The CDR3 DNA follows: TGCGCCAGCAGCCAATGGGACAGGGAAGCGAACGAGCAGTACTTC. Its translation: CASSQWDREANEQYF.

This chain joins TRBV25-1 and TRBJ2-3; the match to TRBD1 covers 7 bases. The CDR3 loop spans 17 amino acids. V was pared by 1 base and J by 2 bases, with 9 bases of the junction left unmatched. Germline V gene data show CDR1 as MGHDK and CDR2 as SYGVNS. This CDR3 reads CASSESTGHLFTDTQYF. In DNA form, the CDR3 reads TGTGCCAGCAGTGAATCGACAGGGCACCTTTTCACAGATACGCAGTATTTT.

The count of this clone is one. The J gene is TRBJ2-5, the V gene TRBV5-3, with 8 bases identical to TRBD1. TRBV5-3 is marked as an open reading frame, function uncertain. The trim removed 0 bases at V and 4 bases at J, leaving 8 bases unmatched. This CDR3 is 16 amino acids long. Here the CDR3 DNA reads TGTGCCAGAAGCTTGGCCATTGAGGGACAGGTAGAGACCCAGTACTTC. Protein sequence: CARSLAIEGQVETQYF.

The V and J genes are TRBV28 and TRBJ2-1; the match to TRBD1 covers 9 bases. CDR1 and CDR2 (germline): MDHEN, SYDVKM. The CDR3 has 15 residues. The V and J ends lost 5 bases and 13 bases, in that order; junction bases with no gene match: 15. CDR3 nucleotide sequence: TGTGCCAGCAGTCCCCCCGTAGGGACAGGGCTCTTCCAGTTCTTC. Translation: CASSPPVGTGLFQFF. Looking up the rest from reference TRBV28 and TRBJ2-1 gives the full variable domain: DVKVTQSSRYLVKRTGEKVFLECVQDMDHENMFWYRQDPGLGLRLIYFSYDVKMKEKGDIPEGYSVSREKKERFSLILESASTNQTSMYLCASSPPVGTGLFQFFGPGTRLTVL.

This clone was detected a few times. The V call is TRBV6-5, the J call TRBJ1-1; no clear D gene. Trimming left V 8 bases short and J 1 base short, with 8 bases between. Germline assignment: CDR1 MNHEY and CDR2 SVGAGI. This CDR3 is built from 12 residues. The CDR3 bases are TGTGCCAGCGCTGAGGGGAACACTGAAGCTTTCTTT. As protein: CASAEGNTEAFF.

The chain recombines TRBV11-3 with TRBJ2-1, with D possibly matching TRBD1 (6 bases). Between the trimmed V and J ends, which lost 5 bases and 7 bases, there was a span of 21 bases. The CDR3 is made up of 16 amino acids. CDR1 SGHNT and CDR2 YENEEA come from the germline V gene. The CDR3 bases are TGTGCCAGCAGCAAAGTGGTGGGGGCCGCGGAAAATGAGCAGTTCTTC. The encoded protein is CASSKVVGAAENEQFF.

This clone came up once. This chain uses TRBV6-5 with TRBJ2-7; 8 bases are a match to TRBD2. The CDR3 is 14 amino acids. Germline V CDR1 and CDR2: MNHEY, SVGAGI. V dropped 5 bases and J dropped 1; count of bases not matched to a gene: 4. The CDR3 region is CASSKRGLSYEQYF. The CDR3 DNA reads TGTGCCAGCAGTAAGCGGGGGTTGTCCTACGAGCAGTACTTC.

In its sample, this clone was seen a few times. This sequence joins TRBV2 and TRBJ2-3; 14 bases are shared with TRBD2. The CDR3 has 12 amino acids. The germline V gene encodes CDR1 SNHLY and CDR2 FYNNEI. The trim removed 5 bases at V and 15 bases at J, leaving 4 bases unmatched. The CDR3 DNA reads as TGTGCCAGCAGTTCGACTAGCGGGGGGGTTTATTTT. Translating it yields CASSSTSGGVYF.

CDR3 protein: CASSAGREVDEQYF. The CDR3 nucleotides are TGTGCCAGCAGCGCCGGGAGGGAGGTGGACGAGCAGTACTTC. V usage is TRBV2 and J usage is TRBJ2-7, with 8 bases aligning to TRBD2. V shed 6 bases and J 5 bases; nucleotides not matched to a gene: 9. Per germline, CDR1 SNHLY and CDR2 FYNNEI. This CDR3 region has 14 residues.

The CDR3, as DNA: TGTGCCAGCAACCTCGAACAGGGTTTCTATGGCTACACCTTC. This encodes CASNLEQGFYGYTF. This chain connects TRBV7-9 to TRBJ1-2; D perhaps matches TRBD1 (6 bases). The CDR3 spans 14 residues. CDR1 SEHNR and CDR2 FQNEAQ come from the germline V gene (reference sequence). V lost 7 bases to trimming and J lost 4 bases, with 16 bases between them.

The V call is TRBV19, the J call TRBJ2-3; D remains ambiguous. Germline-derived CDR1 and CDR2 are LNHDA and SQIVND (reference sequence). The CDR3 length is 13 residues. Trimming stripped 6 bases from V and 2 bases from J, with 9 bases between. As DNA, the CDR3 is TGTGCCAGTAGCCAACAGCCCACAGATACGCAGTATTTT. Translating gives CASSQQPTDTQYF. Based on the CDR3 plus reference TRBV19 and TRBJ2-3, the full variable domain is DGGITQSPKYLFRKEGQNVTLSCEQNLNHDAMYWYRQDPGQGLRLIYYSQIVNDFQKGDIAEGYSVSREKKESFPLTVTSAQKNPTAFYLCASSQQPTDTQYFGPGTRLTVL.

This chain joins TRBV5-1 and TRBJ1-1; 7 bases line up with TRBD1. The trim removed 2 bases at V and 10 bases at J, leaving 11 bases unmatched. This CDR3 contains 14 residues. The germline gives CDR1 SGHRS, CDR2 YFSETQ. The CDR3 region is CASSFEGQQDIAFF. DNA for the CDR3: TGCGCCAGCAGCTTCGAGGGACAGCAAGACATAGCTTTCTTT.

The chain employs TRBV5-1 and TRBJ1-3; the match to TRBD1 covers 7 bases. V lost 5 bases and J lost 0; bases outside the gene matches: 8. Per the germline V gene, CDR1 is SGHRS and CDR2 is YFSETQ. The length of the CDR3 is 16 residues. This CDR3 is CASSLTTGPSGNTIYF. The CDR3 DNA reads TGCGCCAGCAGTTTAACGACAGGGCCCTCTGGAAACACCATATATTTT.